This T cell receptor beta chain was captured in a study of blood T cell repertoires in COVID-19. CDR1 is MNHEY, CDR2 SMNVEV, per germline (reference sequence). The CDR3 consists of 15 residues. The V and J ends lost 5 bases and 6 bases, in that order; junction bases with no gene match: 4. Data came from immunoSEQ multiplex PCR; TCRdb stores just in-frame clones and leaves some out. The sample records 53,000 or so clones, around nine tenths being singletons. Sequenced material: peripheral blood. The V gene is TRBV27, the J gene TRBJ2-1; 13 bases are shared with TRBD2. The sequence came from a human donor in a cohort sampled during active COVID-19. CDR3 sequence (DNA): TGTGCCAGCAGTCAAGGGACTAGCGGGACCAATGAGCAGTTCTTC. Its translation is CASSQGTSGTNEQFF.